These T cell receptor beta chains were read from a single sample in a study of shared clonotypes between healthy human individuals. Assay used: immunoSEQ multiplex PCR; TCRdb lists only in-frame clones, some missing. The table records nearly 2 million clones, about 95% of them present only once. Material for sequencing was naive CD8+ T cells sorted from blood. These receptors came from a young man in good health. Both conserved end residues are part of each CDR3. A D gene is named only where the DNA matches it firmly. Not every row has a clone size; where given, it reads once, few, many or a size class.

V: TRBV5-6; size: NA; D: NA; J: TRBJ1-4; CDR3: CASSFGTGGNEKLFF; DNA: TGTGCCAGCAGCTTCGGGACGGGGGGAAATGAAAAACTGTTTTTT
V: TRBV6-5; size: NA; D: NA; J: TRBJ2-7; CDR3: CASSYPAYEQYF; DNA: TGTGCCAGCAGTTACCCGGCTTACGAGCAGTACTTC
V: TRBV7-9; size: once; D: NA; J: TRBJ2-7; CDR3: CASSADGGSYEQYF; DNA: TGTGCCAGCAGCGCGGACGGGGGCTCCTACGAGCAGTACTTC
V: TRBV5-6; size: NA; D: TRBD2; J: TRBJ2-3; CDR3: CASSLVAAGAEEDTQYF; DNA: TGTGCCAGCAGCTTGGTGGCAGCGGGGGCCGAGGAGGATACGCAGTATTTT
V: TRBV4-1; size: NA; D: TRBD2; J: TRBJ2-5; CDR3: CASSLASGSRETQYF; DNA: TGCGCCAGCAGCCTAGCTAGCGGGAGTCGGGAGACCCAGTACTTC
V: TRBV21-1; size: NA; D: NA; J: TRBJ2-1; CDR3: CASSKTGANNEQFF; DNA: TGTGCCAGCAGCAAGACGGGGGCAAACAATGAGCAGTTCTTC
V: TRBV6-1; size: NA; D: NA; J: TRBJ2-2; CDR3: CASSEEEGPTGELFF; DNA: TGTGCCAGCAGTGAAGAAGAGGGACCAACCGGGGAGCTGTTTTTT
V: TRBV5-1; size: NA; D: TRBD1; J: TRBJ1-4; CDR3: CASSLGGGQLLVEKLFF; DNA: TGCGCCAGCAGCTTGGGAGGGGGACAGCTCCTCGTCGAAAAACTGTTTTTT
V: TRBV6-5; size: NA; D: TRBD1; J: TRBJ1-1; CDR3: CASSTGQGNEAFF; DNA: TGTGCCAGCAGTACTGGACAGGGCAATGAAGCTTTCTTT
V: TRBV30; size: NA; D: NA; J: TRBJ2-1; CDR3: CAWSVGGGPYNEQFF; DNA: TGTGCCTGGAGTGTGGGCGGGGGCCCGTACAATGAGCAGTTCTTC
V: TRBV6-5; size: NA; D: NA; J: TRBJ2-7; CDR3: CASSYSGAYEQYF; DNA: TGTGCCAGCAGTTACTCGGGGGCTTACGAGCAGTACTTC
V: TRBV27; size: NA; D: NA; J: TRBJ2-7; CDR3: CASSQGLSYEQYF; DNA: TGTGCCAGCAGTCAGGGCCTTTCCTACGAGCAGTACTTC
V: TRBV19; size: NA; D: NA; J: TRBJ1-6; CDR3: CASSIRAGTMNSPLHF; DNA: TGTGCCAGTAGTATTAGGGCGGGGACAATGAATTCACCCCTCCACTTT
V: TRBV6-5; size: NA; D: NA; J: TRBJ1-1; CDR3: CASSYSPGVAEAFF; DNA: TGTGCCAGCAGTTACTCGCCGGGGGTGGCTGAAGCTTTCTTT
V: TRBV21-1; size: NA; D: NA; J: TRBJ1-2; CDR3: CASSSPGTGTITF; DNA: TGTGCCAGCAGCAGTCCCGGGACAGGGACTATCACCTTC
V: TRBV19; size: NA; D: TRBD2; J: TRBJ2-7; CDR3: CASSTLAGSYEQYF; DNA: TGTGCCAGTAGTACGCTAGCGGGGTCCTACGAGCAGTACTTC
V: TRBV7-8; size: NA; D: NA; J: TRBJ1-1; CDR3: CASSLGGGGGNTEAFF; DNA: TGTGCCAGCAGCTTAGGAGGGGGTGGAGGAAACACTGAAGCTTTCTTT
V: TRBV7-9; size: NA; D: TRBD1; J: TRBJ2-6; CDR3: CASSLEGQGGNSGANVLTF; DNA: TGTGCCAGCAGCTTAGAGGGACAGGGGGGCAACTCTGGGGCCAACGTCCTGACTTTC
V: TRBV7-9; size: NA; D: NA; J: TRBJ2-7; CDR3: CASSPVSFEQYF; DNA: TGTGCCAGCAGTCCGGTCTCGTTCGAGCAGTACTTC
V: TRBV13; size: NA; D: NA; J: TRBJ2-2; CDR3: CASSLGNQGLTGELFF; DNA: TGTGCCAGCAGCTTAGGTAACCAGGGACTCACCGGGGAGCTGTTTTTT
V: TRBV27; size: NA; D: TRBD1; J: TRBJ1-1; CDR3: CASSAGTAAEAFF; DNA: TGTGCCAGCAGTGCCGGGACAGCCGCTGAAGCTTTCTTT
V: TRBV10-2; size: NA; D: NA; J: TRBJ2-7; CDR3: CASSETGTATYEQYF; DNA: TGCGCCAGCAGTGAGACTGGGACGGCGACCTACGAGCAGTACTTC